The entry below describes one TCR beta chain. Its antigen is as yet unknown. The data were taken from a study of T cell responses to AZD1222 COVID-19 vaccine. Study results and limitations: Spike-specific TCR breadth and depth both grew after two AZD1222 doses. Clonal diversity was possibly underestimated, and white British individuals and females predominated among donors.

Produced via immunoSEQ multiplex PCR; TCRdb's table is partial and in-frame only. The sample has 100,000 to 150,000 clones; about 90% are singletons. Trimming stripped 5 bases from V and 0 bases from J, with 11 bases between. The CDR3 extends over 15 amino acids. Germline V gene data show CDR1 as SGHTA and CDR2 as FQGNSA. The source material was peripheral blood, sampled on day 0 of MenACWY control vaccination. The sequence came from an adult in good health. The chain links TRBV7-2 to TRBJ1-5; D unclear. Here the CDR3 DNA reads TGTGCCAGCAGCCCATGGGTGGATAGCAATCAGCCCCAGCATTTT. It codes for CASSPWVDSNQPQHF.